This T cell receptor (beta chain) came from a study of blood T cells in healthy people across ages. About 10 milliliters of peripheral blood were drawn from each donor. Each sample yielded at least 6 micrograms of PBMC total RNA. This CDR3 comprises 15 residues. J lost 7 bases, V lost 2 bases, and 7 bases had no gene match. The germline V gene has CDR1 SGHAT and CDR2 FQNNGV. A J-beta primer mix and a sample-barcoded 5' primer were used in a second PCR of about 7 to 12 cycles. TCRdb fed the 5' RACE reads into MiXCR, producing one record per CDR3 protein. The data show about 690,000 distinct CDR3 sequences, less than 45% seen once. Study findings and constraints: Per million T cells, the diversity of TCR beta decreased roughly linearly as age advanced. Naive CD4+ cells and diversity were both higher in long-lived donors than in aged donors.

This clonotype has just a few counts. Its antigen is unknown. The sample consisted of blood. The rearrangement joins TRBV11-2 to TRBJ2-7, with 11 bases fitting TRBD2. This receptor was identified in an older man in good health. CDR3 sequence: CASSLIAGGQSEQYF. The CDR3 DNA reads as TGTGCCAGCAGCTTAATAGCGGGAGGGCAATCAGAGCAGTACTTC.